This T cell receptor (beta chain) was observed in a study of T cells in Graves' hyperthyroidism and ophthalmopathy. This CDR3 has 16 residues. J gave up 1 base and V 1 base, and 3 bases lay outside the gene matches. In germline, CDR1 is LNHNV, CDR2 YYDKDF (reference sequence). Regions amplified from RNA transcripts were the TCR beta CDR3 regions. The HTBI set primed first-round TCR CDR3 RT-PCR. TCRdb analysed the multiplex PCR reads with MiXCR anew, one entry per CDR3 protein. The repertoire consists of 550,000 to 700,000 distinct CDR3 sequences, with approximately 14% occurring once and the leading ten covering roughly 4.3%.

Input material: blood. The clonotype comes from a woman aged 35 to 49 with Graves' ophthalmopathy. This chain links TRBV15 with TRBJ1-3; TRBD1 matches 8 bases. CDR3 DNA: TGTGCCACCAGCAGAGCCAGGGGGCGATCTGGAAACACCATATATTTT. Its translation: CATSRARGRSGNTIYF.